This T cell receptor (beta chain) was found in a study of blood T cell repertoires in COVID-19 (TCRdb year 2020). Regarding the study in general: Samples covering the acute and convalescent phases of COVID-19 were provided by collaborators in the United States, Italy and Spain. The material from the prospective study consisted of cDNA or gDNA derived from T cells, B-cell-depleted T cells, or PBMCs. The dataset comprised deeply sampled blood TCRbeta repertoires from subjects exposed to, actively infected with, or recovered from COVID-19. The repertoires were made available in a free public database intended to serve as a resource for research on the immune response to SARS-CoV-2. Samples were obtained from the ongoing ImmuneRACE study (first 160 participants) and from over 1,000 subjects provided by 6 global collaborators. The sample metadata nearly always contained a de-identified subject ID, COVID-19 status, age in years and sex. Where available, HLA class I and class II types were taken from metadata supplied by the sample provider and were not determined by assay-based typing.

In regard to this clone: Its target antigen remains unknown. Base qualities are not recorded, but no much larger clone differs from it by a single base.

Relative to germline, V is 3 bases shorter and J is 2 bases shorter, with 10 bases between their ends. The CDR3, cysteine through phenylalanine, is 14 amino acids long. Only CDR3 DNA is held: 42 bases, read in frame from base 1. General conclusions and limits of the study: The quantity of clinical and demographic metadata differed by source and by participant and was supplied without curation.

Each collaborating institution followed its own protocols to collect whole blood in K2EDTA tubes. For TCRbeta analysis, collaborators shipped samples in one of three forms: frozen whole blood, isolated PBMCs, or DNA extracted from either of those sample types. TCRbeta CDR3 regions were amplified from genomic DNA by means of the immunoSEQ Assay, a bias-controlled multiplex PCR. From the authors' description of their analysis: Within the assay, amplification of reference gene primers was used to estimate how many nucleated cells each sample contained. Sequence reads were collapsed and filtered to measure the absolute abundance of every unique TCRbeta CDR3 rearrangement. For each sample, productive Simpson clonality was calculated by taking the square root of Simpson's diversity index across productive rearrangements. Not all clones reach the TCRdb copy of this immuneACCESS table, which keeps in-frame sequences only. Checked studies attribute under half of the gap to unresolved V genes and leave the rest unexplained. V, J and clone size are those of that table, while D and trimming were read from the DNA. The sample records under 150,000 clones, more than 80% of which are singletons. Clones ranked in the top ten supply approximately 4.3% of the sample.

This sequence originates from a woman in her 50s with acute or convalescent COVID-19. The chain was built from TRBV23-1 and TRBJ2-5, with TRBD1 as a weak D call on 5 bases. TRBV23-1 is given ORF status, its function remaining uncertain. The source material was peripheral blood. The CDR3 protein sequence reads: CASSHKQAQETQYF. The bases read TGCGCCAGCAGTCACAAACAGGCACAAGAGACCCAGTACTTC.